A selection of T cell receptor beta chains follows, all from one sample in a study of CD8 T cells in ankylosing spondylitis. TCRdb processed the 5' RACE reads anew with MiXCR; each CDR3 protein has one entry. This table holds 300,000 to 400,000 distinct CDR3 sequences, over 12% found once. Sample: blood, either unsorted or a sorted T cell fraction (not recorded which). The receptors here all came from a male donor with ankylosing spondylitis or in good health (not recorded which). CDR3s include the opening cysteine and the closing phenylalanine or tryptophan. Fields, in order: D gene, V gene, J gene, clone size, CDR3 protein, CDR3 DNA. A D gene is named only where the DNA matches it firmly. Clone size is given for some rows only: seen once, a few or many times, or a class if the clone is expanded.

d_gene: .; v_gene: TRBV4-1; j_gene: TRBJ2-2; abundance: few; CDR3aa: CASTSRGGTNTGELFF; CDR3nt: TGCGCCAGCACCTCCCGGGGCGGAACTAACACCGGGGAGCTGTTTTTT
d_gene: .; v_gene: TRBV5-1; j_gene: TRBJ2-7; abundance: few; CDR3aa: CASSLGDKSYEQYF; CDR3nt: TGCGCCAGCAGCTTGGGAGACAAGTCCTACGAGCAGTACTTC
d_gene: .; v_gene: TRBV3-1; j_gene: TRBJ1-2; abundance: .; CDR3aa: CASSQKSTRGHGYTF; CDR3nt: TGTGCCAGCAGCCAGAAGTCCACCCGGGGACATGGCTACACCTTC
d_gene: .; v_gene: TRBV11-2; j_gene: TRBJ1-2; abundance: few; CDR3aa: CASSPGHGYGYTF; CDR3nt: TGTGCCAGCAGCCCCGGACACGGATATGGCTACACCTTC
d_gene: .; v_gene: TRBV12-3/TRBV12-4; j_gene: TRBJ1-2; abundance: .; CDR3aa: CASTNTLGHLGGYTF; CDR3nt: TGTGCCAGCACCAATACACTTGGACACCTTGGGGGCTACACCTTC
d_gene: .; v_gene: TRBV10-3; j_gene: TRBJ2-1; abundance: many; CDR3aa: CAISGPGFYNEQFF; CDR3nt: TGTGCCATCAGTGGGCCAGGATTCTACAATGAGCAGTTCTTC
d_gene: TRBD2; v_gene: TRBV6-5; j_gene: TRBJ2-3; abundance: .; CDR3aa: CASRYTGLGEDTQYF; CDR3nt: TGTGCCAGCAGGTACACGGGACTAGGGGAAGATACGCAGTATTTT
d_gene: .; v_gene: TRBV3-1; j_gene: TRBJ2-7; abundance: .; CDR3aa: CASSQDRGDRKYF; CDR3nt: TGTGCCAGCAGCCAAGATCGGGGGGACAGAAAGTACTTC
d_gene: .; v_gene: TRBV6-1; j_gene: TRBJ1-1; abundance: few; CDR3aa: CATRSLGLGTEAFF; CDR3nt: TGTGCCACCAGGTCGCTAGGGCTTGGCACTGAAGCTTTCTTT
d_gene: TRBD2; v_gene: TRBV11-2; j_gene: TRBJ2-3; abundance: .; CDR3aa: CASSLDPSGVVTDTQYF; CDR3nt: TGTGCCAGCAGCTTAGACCCTAGCGGGGTCGTCACAGATACGCAGTATTTT